These T cell receptor beta chains were read from a single sample in a study of blood T cell repertoires in COVID-19. Here immunoSEQ multiplex PCR was the method, and the copy in TCRdb shows in-frame clones only, minus some. The table records approximately 140,000 clones, over 75% of them present only once. Sequencing input: peripheral blood. All receptors come from a man aged 18 to 30 with COVID-19, enrolled during active disease. Both conserved end residues are part of each CDR3. Fields, in order: V gene, CDR3 length, J gene, D gene, clone size, CDR3 protein, CDR3 DNA. D genes are given only for firm matches. Clone size is shown for a subset of rows, as once, few, many or a class of expanded clone.

>TRBV19|15|TRBJ2-7|TRBD1|once
CASSPGTGRAYEQYF
TGTGCCAGTAGTCCTGGGACAGGGCGTGCCTACGAGCAGTACTTC
>TRBV2|18|TRBJ2-3|TRBD2|-
CASSEGPWGTSVGDTQYF
TGTGCCAGCAGTGAAGGGCCCTGGGGGACTAGCGTAGGAGATACGCAGTATTTT
>TRBV24-1|15|TRBJ2-1|TRBD2|-
CATSDFPSGRDEQFF
TGTGCCACCAGTGATTTCCCTAGCGGGAGAGATGAGCAGTTCTTC
>TRBV7-2|14|TRBJ2-5|-|-
CASSPQRSAETQYF
TGTGCCAGCAGCCCCCAAAGGAGTGCAGAGACCCAGTACTTC
>TRBV4-1|16|TRBJ1-5|-|-
CASSQETGPGGQPQHF
TGCGCCAGCAGCCAAGAAACGGGGCCCGGGGGTCAGCCCCAGCATTTT
>TRBV7-9|17|TRBJ2-7|TRBD2|-
CASTPGLAGVSSYEQYF
TGTGCCAGCACCCCGGGACTAGCGGGAGTAAGCTCCTACGAGCAGTACTTC
>TRBV9|16|TRBJ2-7|-|many
CASSVGTGLRLGEQYF
TGTGCCAGCAGCGTAGGAACAGGGTTGAGGTTAGGGGAGCAGTACTTC
>TRBV6-5|15|TRBJ1-1|-|-
CAHSARGRTNTEAFF
TGTGCCCACAGCGCCCGGGGAAGGACGAACACTGAAGCTTTCTTT
>TRBV15|14|TRBJ2-5|-|-
CATSRGGRLQTQYF
TGTGCCACCAGCAGGGGAGGCAGGCTGCAGACCCAGTACTTC
>TRBV28|16|TRBJ1-5|TRBD1|-
CASSSPTGGGNQPQHF
TGTGCCAGCAGTTCTCCGACAGGGGGAGGCAATCAGCCCCAGCATTTT
>TRBV15|14|TRBJ2-7|TRBD1|-
CATSRVRDRDEQYF
TGTGCCACCAGCAGAGTGAGGGACAGGGACGAGCAGTACTTC
>TRBV27|15|TRBJ2-1|-|-
CASRMGAGVANEQFF
TGTGCCAGCAGAATGGGGGCAGGGGTTGCGAATGAGCAGTTCTTC
>TRBV11-2|16|TRBJ1-4|TRBD1|-
CASSGQRSGGNEKLLF
TGTGCCAGCAGCGGCCAGCGTTCAGGGGGGAATGAAAAACTGCTTTTT
>TRBV30|10|TRBJ2-2|-|-
CAYLAGELFF
TGTGCCTATCTCGCCGGGGAGCTGTTTTTT
>TRBV7-6|15|TRBJ2-1|TRBD2|once
CASSLVRTSYNEQFF
TGTGCCAGCAGCTTAGTGCGGACTAGCTACAATGAGCAGTTCTTC
>TRBV11-3|12|TRBJ2-7|-|once
CASLDSCYEQYF
TGTGCCAGCCTCGACAGTTGCTACGAGCAGTACTTC
>TRBV30|15|TRBJ2-7|TRBD2|-
CAGTTGPSGTNEQYF
TGTGCCGGTACGACAGGGCCTAGCGGGACCAACGAGCAGTACTTC
>TRBV6-1|15|TRBJ2-2|-|-
CASSQLSRVSGELFF
TGTGCCAGCAGCCAGCTGAGCAGGGTGAGCGGGGAGCTGTTTTTT
>TRBV6-2/TRBV6-3|15|TRBJ2-5|-|-
CASSKGETKRETQYF
TGTGCCAGCAGCAAGGGGGAGACTAAGCGGGAGACCCAGTACTTC
>TRBV6-6|14|TRBJ1-1|TRBD1|few
CASSLLDRVDEAFF
TGTGCCAGCAGCCTCTTGGACAGGGTGGATGAAGCTTTCTTT
>TRBV9|13|TRBJ1-1|-|-
CASSVVPGREAFF
TGTGCCAGCAGCGTAGTTCCCGGGAGAGAAGCTTTCTTT
>TRBV18|16|TRBJ2-1|TRBD2|-
CASSLTSGGSYNEQFF
TGTGCCAGCTCACTCACTAGCGGGGGTTCCTACAATGAGCAGTTCTTC
>TRBV18|16|TRBJ2-2|-|-
CASSPLVTTIHLELFF
TGTGCCAGTTCACCACTGGTAACGACTATTCATTTGGAGCTGTTTTTT
>TRBV5-1|15|TRBJ2-1|TRBD1|-
CASSESGTGGDEQFF
TGCGCCAGCAGCGAATCCGGGACAGGGGGCGATGAGCAGTTCTTC
>TRBV28|15|TRBJ2-7|TRBD1|-
CASRVGGQGIYEQYF
TGTGCCAGTCGAGTCGGGGGACAGGGGATATACGAGCAGTACTTC
>TRBV4-3|18|TRBJ2-7|TRBD2|-
CASSQVPVAGIQSYEQYF
TGCGCCAGCAGCCAGGTACCCGTAGCGGGAATTCAATCCTACGAGCAGTACTTC
>TRBV27|13|TRBJ2-5|TRBD1|-
CASTPGQRETQYF
TGTGCCAGCACCCCGGGACAGCGAGAGACCCAGTACTTC
>TRBV9|14|TRBJ2-7|-|-
CASSGGLRGGQQYF
TGTGCCAGCAGCGGGGGACTCCGGGGCGGGCAGCAGTACTTC
>TRBV19|14|TRBJ2-7|TRBD1|-
CASSWTGGSYEQYF
TGTGCCAGTAGCTGGACAGGGGGATCCTACGAGCAGTACTTC
>TRBV27|15|TRBJ2-7|TRBD2|-
CASSSTSGRRNEQYF
TGTGCCAGCAGTTCCACTAGCGGGAGAAGGAACGAGCAGTACTTC
>TRBV6-2/TRBV6-3|12|TRBJ1-2|-|-
CASSQSGYGYTF
TGTGCCAGCAGCCAATCGGGTTATGGCTACACCTTC
>TRBV14|18|TRBJ2-7|TRBD2|-
CASSQFAVSGRFFDEQYF
TGTGCCAGCAGCCAGTTTGCCGTTAGCGGGAGGTTTTTTGACGAGCAGTACTTC
>TRBV6-5|14|TRBJ2-7|TRBD2|-
CASSRAGGRYEQYF
TGTGCCAGCTCTCGAGCGGGAGGACGTTACGAGCAGTACTTC
>TRBV18|12|TRBJ1-2|TRBD1|-
CASSLQGYGYTF
TGTGCCAGCTCATTACAGGGGTATGGCTACACCTTC
>TRBV4-1|17|TRBJ2-3|TRBD2|-
CASSQDGLAGGGDTQYF
TGCGCCAGCAGCCAAGATGGGTTAGCGGGAGGAGGGGATACGCAGTATTTT
>TRBV30|14|TRBJ1-5|TRBD1|-
CAWSPDRGGQPQHF
TGTGCCTGGAGCCCCGACAGGGGAGGCCAGCCCCAGCATTTT
>TRBV28|12|TRBJ1-2|-|few
CASSLGGYGYTF
TGTGCCAGCAGTTTAGGGGGGTATGGCTACACCTTC
>TRBV19|15|TRBJ2-3|TRBD2|-
CASQNQREYTDTQYF
TGTGCCAGTCAAAACCAGCGGGAGTACACAGATACGCAGTATTTT
>TRBV6-6|20|TRBJ2-2|TRBD2|-
CASSSTRLAEIGSNTGELFF
TGTGCCAGCAGCTCCACGCGGCTAGCGGAAATAGGATCGAACACCGGGGAGCTGTTTTTT
>TRBV9|17|TRBJ1-4|-|-
CASSVGDGLATNEKLLF
TGTGCCAGCAGCGTAGGTGACGGACTTGCAACTAATGAAAAACTGCTTTTT
>TRBV19|14|TRBJ2-1|-|-
CASRGANSYNEQFF
TGTGCCAGTAGAGGGGCCAACTCCTACAATGAGCAGTTCTTC
>TRBV7-9|16|TRBJ2-2|-|-
CASSLGWGYRAGELFF
TGTGCCAGCAGCTTAGGCTGGGGATACAGGGCCGGGGAGCTGTTTTTT
>TRBV6-2/TRBV6-3|15|TRBJ2-1|TRBD2|-
CASSYEAGVSNEQFF
TGTGCCAGCAGTTATGAGGCGGGAGTCTCCAATGAGCAGTTCTTC
>TRBV5-4|15|TRBJ2-7|-|few
CASRLRGSGPYEQYF
TGTGCCAGCAGGCTTAGGGGTTCGGGTCCCTACGAGCAGTACTTC
>TRBV27|14|TRBJ1-5|TRBD1|-
CASSWTGRNQPQHF
TGTGCCAGCAGTTGGACAGGGCGCAATCAGCCCCAGCATTTT
>TRBV11-2|14|TRBJ2-5|-|once
CASSYGQPQETQYF
TGTGCCAGCAGCTACGGACAGCCACAAGAGACCCAGTACTTC
>TRBV6-2/TRBV6-3|16|TRBJ2-2|TRBD1|-
CASSLRQGAETGELFF
TGTGCCAGCAGTCTTCGACAGGGGGCAGAGACCGGGGAGCTGTTTTTT
>TRBV19|18|TRBJ1-1|TRBD1|-
CASSALGQGAAPNTEAFF
TGTGCCAGTAGTGCCTTGGGACAGGGGGCGGCCCCGAACACTGAAGCTTTCTTT
>TRBV4-3|16|TRBJ1-2|TRBD1|few
CASSQSDRGQFYGYTF
TGCGCCAGCAGCCAATCCGACAGGGGCCAGTTCTATGGCTACACCTTC
>TRBV18|17|TRBJ1-1|TRBD1|-
CASSPPIQGWDGTEAFF
TGTGCCAGCTCACCACCCATACAGGGGTGGGACGGCACTGAAGCTTTCTTT
>TRBV18|16|TRBJ2-7|-|-
CASSPLGSARSYEQYF
TGTGCCAGCTCACCACTCGGTAGTGCACGCTCCTACGAGCAGTACTTC
>TRBV5-1|16|TRBJ2-3|TRBD2|-
CASSIRLAGHTDTQYF
TGCGCCAGCAGCATCAGACTAGCGGGACACACAGATACGCAGTATTTT
>TRBV5-1|16|TRBJ2-7|TRBD1|-
CASSLLSGQGAYEQYF
TGCGCCAGCAGCCTCCTATCGGGACAGGGGGCCTACGAGCAGTACTTC
>TRBV9|15|TRBJ2-2|-|-
CASSVAPGNTGELFF
TGTGCCAGCAGCGTAGCTCCAGGGAACACCGGGGAGCTGTTTTTT
>TRBV2|15|TRBJ2-5|TRBD2|-
CASSGLRGYQETQYF
TGTGCCAGCAGTGGACTGCGGGGGTACCAAGAGACCCAGTACTTC
>TRBV6-2/TRBV6-3|15|TRBJ2-3|TRBD1|-
CASSPRDRGLDTQYF
TGTGCCAGCAGCCCCCGGGACAGGGGTTTAGATACGCAGTATTTT
>TRBV7-9|14|TRBJ1-2|TRBD1|once
CASSSQGALEGYTF
TGTGCCAGCAGCTCACAGGGGGCCCTAGAGGGCTACACCTTC
>TRBV28|14|TRBJ1-4|-|-
CASSTRQINEKLLF
TGTGCCAGCAGTACCAGACAGATTAATGAAAAACTGCTTTTT
>TRBV14|13|TRBJ2-2|TRBD2|-
CASSRLAVGELFF
TGTGCCAGCAGCCGACTAGCGGTCGGGGAGCTGTTTTTT
>TRBV5-1|15|TRBJ2-1|-|once
CASSLGQGSYNEQFF
TGCGCCAGCAGCTTGGGTCAGGGAAGCTACAATGAGCAGTTCTTC